The sample holds one count of the clone carrying this T cell receptor (beta chain). In TCRdb, the 5' RACE reads were re-called with MiXCR into one record per CDR3 protein. The sample carries several thousand distinct CDR3 sequences, 73% recorded once. Germline V gives CDR1 DFQATT, CDR2 SNEGSKA (reference sequence). The V end was cut by 2 bases, the J end by 9 bases, with 13 bases between. The length of the CDR3 is 12 residues. Cells sorted as Tregs were CD4+, CD25+ and CD127-/low. This receptor was identified in a female donor with breast cancer. Source material: tumor-infiltrating Tregs sorted from the breast tumor. The chain has TRBV20-1 and TRBJ2-5; maybe TRBD2 (6 bases). CDR3 region: CSARREWGAQYF. The CDR3 DNA reads as TGCAGTGCTAGACGGGAGTGGGGCGCCCAGTACTTC.